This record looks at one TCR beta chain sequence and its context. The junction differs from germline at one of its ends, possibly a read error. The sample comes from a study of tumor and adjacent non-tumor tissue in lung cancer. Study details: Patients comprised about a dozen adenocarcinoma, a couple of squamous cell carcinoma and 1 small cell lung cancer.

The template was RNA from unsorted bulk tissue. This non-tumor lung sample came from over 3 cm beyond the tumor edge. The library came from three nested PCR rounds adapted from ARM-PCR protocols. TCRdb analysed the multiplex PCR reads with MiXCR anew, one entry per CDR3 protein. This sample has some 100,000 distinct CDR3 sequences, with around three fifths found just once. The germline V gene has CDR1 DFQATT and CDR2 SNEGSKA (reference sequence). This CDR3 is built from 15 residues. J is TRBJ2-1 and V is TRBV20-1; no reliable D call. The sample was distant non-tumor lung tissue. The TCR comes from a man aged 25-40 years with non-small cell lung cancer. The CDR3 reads CSARDSRSSHNEQFF. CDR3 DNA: TGCAGTGCTAGAGATAGCAGGAGCTCCCACAATGAGCAGTTCTTC.